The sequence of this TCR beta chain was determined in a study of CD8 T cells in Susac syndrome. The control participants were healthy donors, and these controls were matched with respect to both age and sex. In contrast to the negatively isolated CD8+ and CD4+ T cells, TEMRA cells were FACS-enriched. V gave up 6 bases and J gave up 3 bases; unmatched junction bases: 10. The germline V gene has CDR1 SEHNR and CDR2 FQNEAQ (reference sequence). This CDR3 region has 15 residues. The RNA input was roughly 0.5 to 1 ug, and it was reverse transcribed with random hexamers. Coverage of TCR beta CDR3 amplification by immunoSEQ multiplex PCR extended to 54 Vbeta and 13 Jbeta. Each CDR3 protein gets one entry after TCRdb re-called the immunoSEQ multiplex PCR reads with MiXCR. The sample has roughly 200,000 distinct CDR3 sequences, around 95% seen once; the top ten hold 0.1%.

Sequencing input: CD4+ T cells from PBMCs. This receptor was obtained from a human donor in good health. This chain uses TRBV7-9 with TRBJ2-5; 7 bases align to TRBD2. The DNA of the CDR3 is TGTGCCAGCAGTTTTGGAATAGCGGGTGAAGAGACCCAGTACTTC. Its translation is CASSFGIAGEETQYF.